The present T cell receptor (beta chain) was sequenced within a study of breast tumors, draining lymph nodes, adjacent tissues. The CDR3 runs 15 residues. Trimming cost V 0 bases and J 7 bases; bases outside gene matches: 3. Germline CDR1 and CDR2: LNHNV and YYDKDF (reference sequence). Breast cancer patients provided tissue from their axillary draining lymph nodes. Overall study results and limits: Data only fit, rather than demonstrated, lymph node origin of most tumor T cells. Tumor TCR diversity was below lymph nodes but above nontumor tissue.

For this clonotype: Its specificity is unknown.

TCRdb reanalysed the multiplex PCR reads using MiXCR and keeps one entry per CDR3 protein. The repertoire holds some 200,000 distinct CDR3 sequences, roughly 31% seen once, with around 4.5% in the top ten. This receptor was obtained from a female donor with breast cancer. Some clones in this sample may be carry-over from other donors' samples. This rearrangement joins TRBV15 to TRBJ1-4; 9 bases match TRBD1. Material: axillary lymph node tissue. The CDR3 spells CATSRDGTGSEKLFF. CDR3 bases: TGTGCCACCAGCAGAGACGGGACAGGGAGTGAAAAACTGTTTTTT.